This TCR beta chain derives from a study of shared clonotypes between healthy human individuals. Notes on the study in general: An expected dependence of interdonor clonotype sharing on sequencing depth was noted. Incompleteness in sorted-subset sequencing, despite large depth, was shown by rarefaction.

The CDR3 contains 14 residues. The germline V gene encodes CDR1 LGHNA and CDR2 YSLEER. Trimming removed 4 bases from V and 5 bases from J; junction bases left unmatched: 0. The repertoire was sequenced with immunoSEQ multiplex PCR; TCRdb's copy has only in-frame clones and lacks some. The table shows approximately 2.5 million clones, with around nine tenths occurring only once. Concerning this clone itself: Its antigen is unknown.

The chain employs TRBV4-3 and TRBJ2-3, with 13 bases identical to TRBD2. The receptor was derived from a man in his late teens or twenties in good health. Input material: naive CD4+ T cells sorted from blood. Subset specified: CD45RA+ positively selected. This CDR3 is CASSRTSGRDTQYF. The CDR3 bases are TGCGCCAGCAGCCGGACTAGCGGGAGAGATACGCAGTATTTT.